This TCR beta chain was documented in a study of glioma-infiltrating T cells. Study-wide results and limits: Above-expected tissue-blood divergence occurred in all gliomas, most in low-grade ones.

This clonotype was picked up many times. Its specificity is unknown. Using RNA template, CDR3s of TCR alpha and beta were amplified with iRepertoire arm-PCR. TCRdb passed the multiplex PCR reads through MiXCR, listing each CDR3 protein once. The data show approximately 190,000 distinct CDR3 sequences, more than 25% seen once. This receptor was obtained from a human donor with low-grade glioma or glioblastoma, undergoing nonglioma brain surgery, or in good health (not recorded which). Sequencing input: glioma tissue, nonneoplastic brain tissue, or PBMCs (not recorded which).

CDR3 residues: CASSYWGGSYEQYF. The CDR3 DNA reads TGTGCCAGCAGTTACTGGGGAGGGAGCTACGAGCAGTACTTC. This chain joins TRBV6-2 or TRBV6-3 and TRBJ2-7, with 7 bases matching TRBD2. This CDR3 spans 14 amino acids. Trimming cost V 1 base and J 3 bases; bases outside gene matches: 3. Germline loops: CDR1 MNHEY, CDR2 SVGEGT.